The 15 T cell receptor beta chains in this list originate from one sample, sequenced in a study of blood T cells in healthy people across ages. Combining a sample-barcoded 5' primer with a J-beta primer mix, a second PCR ran for about 6 to 12 cycles. TCRdb fed the 5' RACE reads into MiXCR, producing one record per CDR3 protein. The data hold about 1,800,000 distinct CDR3 sequences, with over 25% observed a single time. What was sequenced was blood. Receptor source: a young woman in good health.

CDR3 in amino acids: CASSQETRDRYRTDTQYF. As DNA, the CDR3 is TGCGCCAGCAGCCAAGAAACCCGGGACCGTTATCGCACAGATACGCAGTATTTT. The J gene is TRBJ2-3, the V gene TRBV4-1, with D perhaps matching TRBD1 or TRBD2 (5 bases each). V was cut by 0 bases and J by 1 base, with 17 bases left in between. There are 18 residues in the CDR3. The germline V gene encodes CDR1 MGHRA and CDR2 YSYEKL.

The chain couples TRBV24-1 to TRBJ1-2; D is unclear. Germline V lookup: CDR1 KGHDR, CDR2 SFDVKD. Trimming stripped 0 bases from V and 6 bases from J, with 13 bases between. This CDR3 comprises 15 residues. DNA of the CDR3: TGTGCCACCAGTGATTTGGGGCAGCCTTTAGATGGCTACACCTTC. Translating gives CATSDLGQPLDGYTF.

This clonotype was observed many times. The rearrangement uses TRBV3-1 and TRBJ2-7; 8 bases fit TRBD2. Germline CDR1 is LGHDT and CDR2 is YNNKEL (reference sequence). With V trimmed by 1 base and J by 2 bases, 1 base remained unmatched. The CDR3 runs 14 residues. CDR3 sequence (DNA): TGTGCCAGCAGCCAAGGGCGGGGGGCCTACGAGCAGTACTTC. The encoded protein is CASSQGRGAYEQYF.

This clonotype was detected a few times. In DNA form, the CDR3 reads TGCAGTGCTAGTTGGGGGTCTGAAGAGCAGTACTTC. Amino acid sequence: CSASWGSEEQYF. The J gene is TRBJ2-7, the V gene TRBV20-1; D tentatively fits TRBD1 or TRBD2 (5 bases each). The CDR3 consists of 12 residues. V was pared by 3 bases and J by 7 bases, with 13 bases between. Germline lookup yields CDR1 DFQATT and CDR2 SNEGSKA (reference sequence).

V gene TRBV7-2 combines with J gene TRBJ2-7; D possibly corresponds to TRBD1 (8 bases). Germline loops: CDR1 SGHTA, CDR2 FQGNSA. With 5 bases removed from V and 3 bases from J, the gap between germline ends came to 17 bases. The CDR3 has 15 residues. CDR3 bases: TGTGCCAGCAGCCCGACAGGGGCGGGAGTCTACGAGCAGTACTTC. Translating it yields CASSPTGAGVYEQYF. The full variable domain, completed using reference TRBV7-2 and TRBJ2-7, is GAGVSQSPSNKVTEKGKDVELRCDPISGHTALYWYRQSLGQGLEFLIYFQGNSAPDKSGLPSDRFSAERTGGSVSTLTIQRTQQEDSAVYLCASSPTGAGVYEQYFGPGTRLTVT.

The sample holds a few counts of this clonotype. The J gene is TRBJ2-4, the V gene TRBV6-4; a weak D match, TRBD1 (7 bases). Trimming removed 2 bases at V and 15 bases at J, with 11 bases between. From germline, CDR1 is MRHNA and CDR2 SNTAGT. This CDR3 has 11 residues. The CDR3 DNA is TGTGCCAGCAGTGACGGAGGGGGCCTGTACTTC. It specifies CASSDGGGLYF.

This clonotype was detected many times. V and J are TRBV6-5 and TRBJ2-6; D may be TRBD1 (6 bases). CDR1 is MNHEY and CDR2 is SVGAGI in the germline V gene. The CDR3 is 15 amino acids. The V end was cut by 6 bases, the J end by 4 bases, with 13 bases between. CDR3 residues: CASSQTGLGANVLTF. CDR3 nucleotides: TGTGCCAGCAGCCAAACAGGGCTGGGGGCCAACGTCCTGACTTTC.

This clonotype was found a few times. This chain links TRBV28 with TRBJ2-7; D remains ambiguous. Germline-derived CDR1 and CDR2 are MDHEN and SYDVKM. Trimming removed 6 bases at V and 3 bases at J, with 15 bases between. The CDR3 length is 14 residues. CDR3 in DNA: TGTGCCAGCAGGACCGCAAAACCCTTCTACGAGCAGTACTTC. Protein product: CASRTAKPFYEQYF.

This clonotype was found a few times. V and J are TRBV6-2 or TRBV6-3 and TRBJ2-7; D uncertain. Germline CDR1 MNHEY, CDR2 SVGEGT. The CDR3 has 11 amino acids. Between the trimmed V and J ends, which lost 7 bases and 3 bases, there was a span of 7 bases. In nucleotides, the CDR3 is TGTGCCAGCAAAGGGAACTACGAGCAGTACTTC. Translated: CASKGNYEQYF.

For this clonotype: This clone may be a read error of a much larger clone one base away. The limits of the CDR3 on the DNA are not certain, so only TCRdb's listed CDR3 is given. The gene calls are TRBV25-1 and TRBJ2-6; TRBD1, the D gene given by the table, was not confirmed from the DNA. Germline V CDR1 and CDR2: MGHDK, SYGVNS. The CDR3 length equals 16 residues, ends included. The CDR3 sequence: CASSPSWGGGANVRTF.

The chain combines TRBV3-1 with TRBJ1-2; 8 nucleotides agree with TRBD1. The junction had 15 bases not matched to a gene; V was cut back by 4 bases and J by 5 bases. This CDR3 spans 17 amino acids. Germline lookup yields CDR1 LGHDT and CDR2 YNNKEL (reference sequence). The CDR3 DNA reads as TGTGCCAGCAGCCCTATCAAGGGGACAGGACAAGATTATGGCTACACCTTC. Protein product: CASSPIKGTGQDYGYTF.

This rearrangement joins TRBV28 to TRBJ1-1; weak D call: TRBD1 (5 bases). Trimming cost V 7 bases and J 8 bases, with 17 bases left between them. Germline V lookup: CDR1 MDHEN, CDR2 SYDVKM. This CDR3 spans 13 amino acids. The CDR3 coding sequence is TGTGCCAGCACCGCCCGGGACCTAAGAGAAGCTTTCTTT. Translated, it gives CASTARDLREAFF.

V and J are TRBV12-3 or TRBV12-4 and TRBJ1-2, with D unclear. V was clipped by 7 bases and J by 1 base, with 7 bases between them. The CDR3 loop spans 12 amino acids. The DNA for the CDR3 is TGTGCCAGCAAGGAGGTTAACTATGGCTACACCTTC. It yields the protein CASKEVNYGYTF.

This clonotype came up many times. The J gene is TRBJ2-7, the V gene TRBV7-9; TRBD2 might be the D (6 bases). Germline CDR1 reads SEHNR; CDR2 reads FQNEAQ (reference sequence). The CDR3 spans 14 residues. V lost 8 bases and J lost 2, with 16 bases in between. The CDR3 loop reads CASGARGGAYEQYF. In nucleotides, the CDR3 is TGTGCCAGCGGGGCGCGAGGAGGGGCCTACGAGCAGTACTTC.

The chain combines TRBV7-9 with TRBJ2-7; D is ambiguous. CDR3 length equals 12 residues. Germline V gene data show CDR1 as SEHNR and CDR2 as FQNEAQ (reference sequence). V gave up 1 base and J gave up 6 bases, with 7 bases separating them. The DNA for the CDR3 is TGTGCCAGCAGCTTAGACACCCCCGAGCAGTACTTC. Protein sequence: CASSLDTPEQYF.